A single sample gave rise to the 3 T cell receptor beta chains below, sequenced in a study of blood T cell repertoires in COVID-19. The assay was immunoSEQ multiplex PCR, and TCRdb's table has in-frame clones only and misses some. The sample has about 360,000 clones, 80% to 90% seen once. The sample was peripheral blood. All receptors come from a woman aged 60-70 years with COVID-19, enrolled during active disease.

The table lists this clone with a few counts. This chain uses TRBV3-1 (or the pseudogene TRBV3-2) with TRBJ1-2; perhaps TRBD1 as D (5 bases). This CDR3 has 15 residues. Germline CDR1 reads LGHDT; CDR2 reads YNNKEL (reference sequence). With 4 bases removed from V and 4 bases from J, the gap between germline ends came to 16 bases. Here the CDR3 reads CASSRLGRGIYGYTF. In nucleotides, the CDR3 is TGTGCCAGCAGCCGTCTGGGGCGTGGGATCTATGGCTACACCTTC.

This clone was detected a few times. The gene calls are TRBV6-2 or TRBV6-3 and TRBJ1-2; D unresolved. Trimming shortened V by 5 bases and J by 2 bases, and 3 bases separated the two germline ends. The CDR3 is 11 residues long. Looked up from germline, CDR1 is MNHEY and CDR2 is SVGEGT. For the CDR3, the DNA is TGTGCCAGCAGTCCGAACTATGGCTACACCTTC. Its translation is CASSPNYGYTF.

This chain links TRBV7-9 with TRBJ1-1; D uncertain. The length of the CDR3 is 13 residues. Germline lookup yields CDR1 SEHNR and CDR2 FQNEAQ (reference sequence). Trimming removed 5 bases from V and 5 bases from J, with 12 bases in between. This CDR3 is CASSPRQATEAFF. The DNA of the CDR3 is TGTGCCAGCAGCCCCAGGCAGGCGACTGAAGCTTTCTTT.